This section outlines one T cell receptor (beta chain) sequence together with its context. The antigen remains unidentified. This entry comes from a study of T cells in localized non-small cell lung cancer. Only in-frame clones appear in the TCRdb table, and some are missing; sequencing was by immunoSEQ multiplex PCR. The repertoire holds roughly 20,000 clones, with around 90% as singletons. Overall study findings and caveats: Appearance in adjacent lung was seen for a median around 55 of the top 100 tumor clones.

V was pared by 4 bases and J by 4 bases, with 11 bases between. The CDR3 is 13 residues long. Germline CDR1 reads SGHRS; CDR2 reads YFSETQ. The chain uses TRBV5-1 and TRBJ1-2; D perhaps matches TRBD1 (5 bases). Here the sequenced sample was peripheral blood, taken before any cancer treatment. This clonotype was sampled from a male donor older than 55 with stage I squamous cell lung carcinoma. CDR3 DNA sequence: TGCGCCAGCAGCCCGGGGGGGAGCTATGGCTACACCTTC. Residues: CASSPGGSYGYTF.